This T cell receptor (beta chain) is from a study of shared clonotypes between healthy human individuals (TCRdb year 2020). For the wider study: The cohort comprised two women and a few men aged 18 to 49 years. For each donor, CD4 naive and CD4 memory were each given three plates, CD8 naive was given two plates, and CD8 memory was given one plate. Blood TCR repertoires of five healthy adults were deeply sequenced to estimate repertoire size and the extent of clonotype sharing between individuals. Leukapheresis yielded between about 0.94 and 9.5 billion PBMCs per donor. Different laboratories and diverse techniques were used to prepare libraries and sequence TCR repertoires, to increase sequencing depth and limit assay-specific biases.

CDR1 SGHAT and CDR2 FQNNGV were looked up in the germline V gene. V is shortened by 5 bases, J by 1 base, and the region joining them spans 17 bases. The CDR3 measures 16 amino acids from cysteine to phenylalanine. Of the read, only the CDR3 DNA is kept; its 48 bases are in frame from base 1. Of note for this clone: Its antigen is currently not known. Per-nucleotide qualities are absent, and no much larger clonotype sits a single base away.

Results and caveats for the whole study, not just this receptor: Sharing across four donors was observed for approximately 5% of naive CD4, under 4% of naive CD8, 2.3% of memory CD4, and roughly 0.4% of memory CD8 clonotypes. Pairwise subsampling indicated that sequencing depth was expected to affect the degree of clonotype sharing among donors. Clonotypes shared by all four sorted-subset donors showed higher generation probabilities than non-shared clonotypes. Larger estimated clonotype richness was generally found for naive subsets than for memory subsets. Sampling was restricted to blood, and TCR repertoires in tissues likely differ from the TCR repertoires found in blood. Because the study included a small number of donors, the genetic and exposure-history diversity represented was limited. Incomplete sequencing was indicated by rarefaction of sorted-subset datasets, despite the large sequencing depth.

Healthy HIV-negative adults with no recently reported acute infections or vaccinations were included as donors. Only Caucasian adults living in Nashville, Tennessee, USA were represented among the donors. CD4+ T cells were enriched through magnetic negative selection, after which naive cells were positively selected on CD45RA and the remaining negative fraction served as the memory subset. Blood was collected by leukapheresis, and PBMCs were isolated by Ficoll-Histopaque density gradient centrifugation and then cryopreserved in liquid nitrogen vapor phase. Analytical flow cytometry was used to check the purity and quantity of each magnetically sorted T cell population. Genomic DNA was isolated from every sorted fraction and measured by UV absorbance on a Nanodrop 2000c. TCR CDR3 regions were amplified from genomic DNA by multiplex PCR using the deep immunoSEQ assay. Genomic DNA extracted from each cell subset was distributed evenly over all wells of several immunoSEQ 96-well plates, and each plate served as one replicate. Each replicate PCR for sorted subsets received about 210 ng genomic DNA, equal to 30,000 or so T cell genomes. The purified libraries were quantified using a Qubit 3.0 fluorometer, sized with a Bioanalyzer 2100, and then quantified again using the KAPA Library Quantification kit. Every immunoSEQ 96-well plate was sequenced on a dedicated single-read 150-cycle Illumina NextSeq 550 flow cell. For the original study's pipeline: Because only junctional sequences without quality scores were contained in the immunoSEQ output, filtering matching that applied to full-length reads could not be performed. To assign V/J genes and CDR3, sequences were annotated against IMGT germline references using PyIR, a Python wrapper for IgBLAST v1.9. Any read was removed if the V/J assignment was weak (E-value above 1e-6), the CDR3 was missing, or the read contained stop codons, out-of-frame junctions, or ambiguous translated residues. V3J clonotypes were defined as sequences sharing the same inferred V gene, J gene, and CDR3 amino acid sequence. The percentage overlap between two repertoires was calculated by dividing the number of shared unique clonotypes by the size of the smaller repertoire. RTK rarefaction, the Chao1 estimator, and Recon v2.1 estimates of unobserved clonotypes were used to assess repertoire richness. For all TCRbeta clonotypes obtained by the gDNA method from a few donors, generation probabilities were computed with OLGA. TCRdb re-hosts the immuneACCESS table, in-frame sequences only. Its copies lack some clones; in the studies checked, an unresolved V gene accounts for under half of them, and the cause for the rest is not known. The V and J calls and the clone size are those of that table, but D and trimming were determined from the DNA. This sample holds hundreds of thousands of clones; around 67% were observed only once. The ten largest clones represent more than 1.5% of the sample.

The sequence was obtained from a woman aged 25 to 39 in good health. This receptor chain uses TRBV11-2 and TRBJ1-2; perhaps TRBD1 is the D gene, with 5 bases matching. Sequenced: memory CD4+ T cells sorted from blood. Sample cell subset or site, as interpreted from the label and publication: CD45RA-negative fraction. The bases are TGTGCCAGCAGCCCGGGGGAAGGGTTTCTTAACTATGGCTACACCTTC. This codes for CASSPGEGFLNYGYTF.